The 8 T cell receptor beta chains given below trace back to one sample, sequenced in a study of OX40 agonist ivuxolimab in advanced cancers. Sequencing was performed with immunoSEQ multiplex PCR; in TCRdb, only in-frame clones are kept and a portion is missing. The sample has about 7,700 clones, 75% to 85% seen once. Source: CD4+ or CD8+ T cells sorted from blood, taken in a trial of the OX40 agonist ivuxolimab. Receptors were obtained from an adult with an advanced solid tumor such as melanoma, head and neck, liver or kidney cancer.

This chain uses TRBV28 with TRBJ2-7; no firm D call. V lost 8 bases and J lost 6, with 14 bases in between. Germline assignment: CDR1 MDHEN and CDR2 SYDVKM. This CDR3 comprises 12 residues. The CDR3 DNA reads as TGTGCCAGCTTGGGCACCGCCGCCGAGCAGTACTTC. Translation: CASLGTAAEQYF.

The chain carries TRBV9 and TRBJ2-3; no clear D gene. The CDR3 extends over 13 amino acids. Trimming left V 2 bases short and J 3 bases short, with 7 bases between. Germline assignment: CDR1 SGDLS and CDR2 YYNGEE. The CDR3 protein is CASSVTSTDTQYF. In nucleotides, the CDR3 is TGTGCCAGCAGCGTGACTTCTACAGATACGCAGTATTTT.

The chain recombines TRBV7-3 with TRBJ1-1, with a weak D call TRBD1 (5 bases). Germline V gene lookup returns CDR1 SGHTA and CDR2 FQGTGA. The CDR3 loop spans 13 amino acids. V was shortened by 5 bases and J by 2 bases, with 9 bases between the two germline ends. The DNA for the CDR3 is TGTGCCAGCAGCGCGACAGTTAACACTGAAGCTTTCTTT. It yields the protein CASSATVNTEAFF.

The chain couples TRBV29-1 to TRBJ2-3, with 7 bases matching TRBD1. The CDR3 loop spans 14 amino acids. J was trimmed by 1 base and V by 4 bases; bases with no gene match: 5. CDR1 is SQVTM and CDR2 is ANQGSEA in the germline V gene. The CDR3 protein is CSVATGQGTDTQYF. The CDR3 DNA sequence: TGCAGCGTTGCGACCGGACAGGGCACAGATACGCAGTATTTT.

J is TRBJ2-1 and V is TRBV11-2, with D possibly TRBD2 on 5 matching bases. Between the trimmed V and J ends, which lost 4 bases and 1 base, there was a span of 11 bases. The CDR3 is 15 amino acids. Germline CDR1 SGHAT, CDR2 FQNNGV. The CDR3 region has the DNA TGTGCCAGCAGCTCTCGAGCGGAGTCCTACAATGAGCAGTTCTTC. It yields the protein CASSSRAESYNEQFF.

CDR3 nucleotides: TGTGCCAGCAGAACTAGGTTGGGCATCGAAAAACTGTTTTTT. This gives the protein CASRTRLGIEKLFF. The J gene is TRBJ1-4, the V gene TRBV28; D not certain. Germline V gene sequence: CDR1 MDHEN, CDR2 SYDVKM. Trimming cost V 6 bases and J 8 bases, with 16 bases left between them. The CDR3 extends over 14 amino acids.

The chain combines TRBV29-1 with TRBJ1-1; no firm D call. V was cut by 4 bases and J by 3 bases, with 15 bases left in between. Per the germline V gene, CDR1 is SQVTM and CDR2 is ANQGSEA. The CDR3 loop spans 14 amino acids. CDR3 sequence (DNA): TGCAGCGTTGTGGTTCCGGGCCGATACACTGAAGCTTTCTTT. Translation gives CSVVVPGRYTEAFF.

This chain joins TRBV6-5 and TRBJ2-3; TRBD2 matches at 7 bases. Trimming at V came to 3 bases and at J to 5 bases, leaving 5 bases not matched to a gene. Looked up from germline, CDR1 is MNHEY and CDR2 is SVGAGI. The CDR3 runs 14 residues. The CDR3 DNA is TGTGCCAGCAGTTATGGCGGGAGAGGAGATACGCAGTATTTT. Translated, it gives CASSYGGRGDTQYF.